This T cell receptor beta chain is drawn from a study of cytomegalovirus exposure and HLA in healthy donors. Note on this clone: Its antigen is not identified.

With 60 Vbeta and 13 Jbeta primers, the PCR was carried out. Sequencing used immunoSEQ multiplex PCR; TCRdb keeps in-frame clones, though not all of them. The sample lists roughly 130,000 clones; approximately 74% were seen once. The J segment lost 11 bases and the V segment lost 5 bases, leaving 8 bases of the junction unmatched. CDR1 is MDHEN, CDR2 SYDVKM, per germline. The CDR3 totals 13 residues. Points from the study as a whole: In a later analysis, TCR beta V- and J-gene trimming showed a link to a missense DCLRE1C variant.

V and J are TRBV28 and TRBJ1-1; 10 nucleotides match TRBD1. Specimen: PBMCs. This clonotype originated in a man aged 35 to 55 in good health and CMV-seropositive. The DNA of the CDR3 is TGTGCCAGCAGTGACAGGGGGCCCCGGGGGGCTTTCTTT. The encoded protein is CASSDRGPRGAFF.